This T cell receptor (beta chain) was sequenced during a study of Tregs in tolerant kidney transplant recipients. This CDR3 is built from 11 residues. V was shortened by 6 bases and J by 6 bases, with 11 bases between the two germline ends. Germline assignment: CDR1 SQVTM and CDR2 ANQGSEA. Overall study results and limits: Biological reproducibility was not directly addressed in this study. In tolerant patients, donor-specific Tregs outgrew total Tregs, suggesting antigen-driven expansion.

Recipients received nonmyeloablative bone marrow transplants from related graft donors, with transient mixed chimerism. Unstimulated Tregs (CD4+CD25+CD127-) and CD4+CD25- non-Tregs were sorted from PBMCs. The repertoire was sequenced with immunoSEQ multiplex PCR; TCRdb's copy has only in-frame clones and lacks some. This sample has over 70,000 clones, with around 90% found just once. As concerns this clone: Antigen specificity is unknown.

This receptor was identified in a human patient who received a combined kidney and bone marrow transplant. A share of the T cells may be of graft donor origin. This chain uses TRBV29-1 with TRBJ1-2; no reliable D call. This material consisted of CD4+ T cells from blood (PBMCs), taken 24 months after the transplant. CDR3 loop: CSVPSGNGYTF. The CDR3 DNA reads TGCAGCGTCCCCTCGGGGAATGGCTACACCTTC.